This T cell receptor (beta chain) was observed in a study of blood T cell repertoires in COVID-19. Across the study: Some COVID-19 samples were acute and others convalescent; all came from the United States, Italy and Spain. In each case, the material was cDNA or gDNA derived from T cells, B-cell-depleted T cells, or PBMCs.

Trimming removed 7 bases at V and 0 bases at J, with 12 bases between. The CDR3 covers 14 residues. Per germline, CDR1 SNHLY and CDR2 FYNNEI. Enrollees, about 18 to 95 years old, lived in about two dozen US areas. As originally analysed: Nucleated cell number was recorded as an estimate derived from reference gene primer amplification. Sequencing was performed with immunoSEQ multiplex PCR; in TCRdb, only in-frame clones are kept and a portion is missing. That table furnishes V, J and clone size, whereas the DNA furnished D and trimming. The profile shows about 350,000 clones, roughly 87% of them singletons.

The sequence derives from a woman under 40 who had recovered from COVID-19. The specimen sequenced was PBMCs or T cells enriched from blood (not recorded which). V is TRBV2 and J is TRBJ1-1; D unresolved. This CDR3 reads CASISSYMNTEAFF. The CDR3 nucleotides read TGTGCCAGCATCTCCAGTTACATGAACACTGAAGCTTTCTTT.